A selection of T cell receptor beta chains follows, all from one sample in a study of human T cells and chemical hapten exposure. TCRdb re-derived calls from the RACE reads in MiXCR, one entry per CDR3 protein. The sample records over 70,000 distinct CDR3 sequences, 9.5% to 13% being singletons. The sequenced sample was whole blood, obtained in connection with sensitization to the hapten diphenylcyclopropenone (DPC). The receptors originated from a man in his late teens or twenties with alopecia areata. Some clones in this sample may be carry-over from other donors' samples. CDR3s include the opening cysteine and the closing phenylalanine or tryptophan. D genes are given only for firm matches. The listing skips clone size in some rows; elsewhere it reads once, few, many or a size class.

abundance: many
d_gene: -
j_gene: TRBJ2-3
v_gene: TRBV12-3/TRBV12-4
CDR3nt: TGTGCCAGCAGTTTGTCCGGTGGAAAACGGGCAGATACGCAGTATTTT
CDR3aa: CASSLSGGKRADTQYF

abundance: -
d_gene: -
j_gene: TRBJ2-1
v_gene: TRBV10-1
CDR3nt: TGCGCCAGCAGTGAGGGAAGGAATTGGGCCCATGAGCAGTTCTTC
CDR3aa: CASSEGRNWAHEQFF

abundance: many
d_gene: -
j_gene: TRBJ2-3
v_gene: TRBV4-1
CDR3nt: TGCGCCAGCAGTCGGACGGGGGTACTAAGGGGAGATACGCAGTATTTT
CDR3aa: CASSRTGVLRGDTQYF

abundance: few
d_gene: -
j_gene: TRBJ2-2
v_gene: TRBV7-3
CDR3nt: TGTGCCAGCAGCTTAATGGGCGGGGAGCTGTTTTTT
CDR3aa: CASSLMGGELFF

abundance: many
d_gene: -
j_gene: TRBJ1-1
v_gene: TRBV4-1
CDR3nt: TGCGCCAGCAGTCTGGGACCCCTCAACACTGAAGCTTTCTTT
CDR3aa: CASSLGPLNTEAFF

abundance: few
d_gene: -
j_gene: TRBJ1-5
v_gene: TRBV7-9
CDR3nt: TGTGCCAGCAGCTCCGTCGGGGGGCCCCAGCATTTT
CDR3aa: CASSSVGGPQHF

abundance: few
d_gene: -
j_gene: TRBJ2-1
v_gene: TRBV12-5
CDR3nt: TGTGCTAGTGGTTTGCGGGGAACCTACAATGAGCAGTTCTTC
CDR3aa: CASGLRGTYNEQFF

abundance: -
d_gene: -
j_gene: TRBJ2-1
v_gene: TRBV7-8
CDR3nt: TGTGCCAGCACCCGAGACACAAGGCAGTTCTTC
CDR3aa: CASTRDTRQFF

abundance: -
d_gene: -
j_gene: TRBJ1-3
v_gene: TRBV6-6
CDR3nt: TGTGCCAGCGGACCCGGGGGAGCTGGAAACACCATATATTTT
CDR3aa: CASGPGGAGNTIYF

abundance: many
d_gene: TRBD1
j_gene: TRBJ2-2
v_gene: TRBV18
CDR3nt: TGTGCCAGCTCACCTGTTCGACAGGGATCAGCGAACACCGGGGAGCTGTTTTTT
CDR3aa: CASSPVRQGSANTGELFF

abundance: -
d_gene: -
j_gene: TRBJ2-5
v_gene: TRBV12-3/TRBV12-4
CDR3nt: TGTGCCAGCAGTGCCCTCCGGACGAAGTACTTC
CDR3aa: CASSALRTKYF

abundance: many
d_gene: -
j_gene: TRBJ1-2
v_gene: TRBV20-1
CDR3nt: TGCAGTGCTAGAGATCTGACAGGACCGAACTATGGCTACACCTTC
CDR3aa: CSARDLTGPNYGYTF

abundance: -
d_gene: TRBD1
j_gene: TRBJ2-1
v_gene: TRBV20-1
CDR3nt: TGCAGTGCTAGAGGGGACAGCTACAATGAGCAGTTCTTC
CDR3aa: CSARGDSYNEQFF

abundance: many
d_gene: TRBD1
j_gene: TRBJ2-1
v_gene: TRBV24-1
CDR3nt: TGTGCCACCAGTCTGACAGGGAAGGGGTACAATGAGCAGTTCTTC
CDR3aa: CATSLTGKGYNEQFF

abundance: -
d_gene: -
j_gene: TRBJ2-7
v_gene: TRBV11-2
CDR3nt: TGTGCCAGCAGCCGAGTGGGTGTAGGCTACGAGCAGTACTTC
CDR3aa: CASSRVGVGYEQYF

abundance: few
d_gene: -
j_gene: TRBJ1-5
v_gene: TRBV18
CDR3nt: TGTGCCAGCTCACCGGGTGGGAAGGGCAATCAGCCCCAGCATTTT
CDR3aa: CASSPGGKGNQPQHF

abundance: -
d_gene: -
j_gene: TRBJ2-3
v_gene: TRBV29-1
CDR3nt: TGCAGCGTTGTGGCAGGGGTCACAGATACGCAGTATTTT
CDR3aa: CSVVAGVTDTQYF

abundance: many
d_gene: TRBD2
j_gene: TRBJ2-5
v_gene: TRBV19
CDR3nt: TGTGCCAGTAGTATTGGACTAGCGGGGGGGGAAGAGACCCAGTACTTC
CDR3aa: CASSIGLAGGEETQYF